Listed here are 26 T cell receptor beta chains from one sample, sequenced in a study of cytomegalovirus exposure and HLA in healthy donors. The PCR had 60 Vbeta and 13 Jbeta primers. Generated by immunoSEQ multiplex PCR, the TCRdb table keeps only in-frame clones and is missing some. The table lists about 200,000 clones, 75% to 80% of them singletons, with 1.5% to 2% in the top ten. Material: PBMCs. These receptors originate from a young man in good health and CMV-seronegative.

This sequence joins TRBV19 and TRBJ2-1; TRBD2 might be the D (7 bases). V was trimmed by 3 bases and J by 7 bases, leaving 19 bases between them. CDR3 length: 16 amino acids. In germline, CDR1 is LNHDA, CDR2 SQIVND (reference sequence). Here the CDR3 reads CASSIGRGGYANEQFF. CDR3 DNA: TGTGCCAGTAGTATTGGTCGCGGGGGCTATGCTAATGAGCAGTTCTTC.

V is TRBV7-2 and J is TRBJ1-1; a possible D gene is TRBD1 (5 bases). Germline loops: CDR1 SGHTA, CDR2 FQGNSA. The V gene lost 2 bases and the J gene lost 3 bases, with 13 bases spanning the gap. This CDR3 comprises 15 residues. The CDR3, as DNA: TGTGCCAGCAGCTTATCCCGGGGGTTAGACACTGAAGCTTTCTTT. Its protein product is CASSLSRGLDTEAFF.

This chain uses TRBV19 with TRBJ1-5; TRBD1 is a possible D gene (5 bases). Between the trimmed V and J ends, which lost 6 bases and 6 bases, there was a span of 15 bases. Germline V gene sequence: CDR1 LNHDA, CDR2 SQIVND (reference sequence). There are 14 residues in the CDR3. CDR3 amino acids: CASRRQGVSQPQHF. Written as DNA, the CDR3 is TGTGCCAGTAGAAGGCAGGGTGTCAGTCAGCCCCAGCATTTT.

The V gene is TRBV11-3, the J gene TRBJ2-1, with 12 bases aligning to TRBD2. The trim removed 3 bases at V and 8 bases at J, leaving 5 bases unmatched. The CDR3 is made up of 15 amino acids. Germline CDR1 SGHNT, CDR2 YENEEA. The CDR3: CASSLTSGSRDEQFF. The CDR3 DNA follows: TGTGCCAGCAGCTTGACTAGCGGGAGTAGGGATGAGCAGTTCTTC.

This chain connects TRBV11-2 to TRBJ2-7; 12 nucleotides align to TRBD1. The CDR3 is made up of 15 amino acids. Germline loops: CDR1 SGHAT, CDR2 FQNNGV. J gave up 7 bases and V 4 bases, and 8 bases lay outside the gene matches. The CDR3 DNA sequence: TGTGCCAGCAGCTCGCCGGGACAGGGGGCTGGAGAGCAGTACTTC. Translated, it gives CASSSPGQGAGEQYF.

The CDR3 bases are TGTGCCAGCAGCGGCGGGACAGCTCTCCCTGAAGCTTTCTTT. Protein sequence: CASSGGTALPEAFF. The chain links TRBV11-3 to TRBJ1-1; 7 bases are a match to TRBD1. Unmatched junction bases numbered 9, after V lost 5 bases and J lost 6 bases. The CDR3 extends over 14 amino acids. In germline, CDR1 is SGHNT, CDR2 YENEEA.

V usage is TRBV9 and J usage is TRBJ1-1; D is possibly TRBD1 (6 bases). Germline V CDR1 and CDR2: SGDLS, YYNGEE. The CDR3 is made up of 15 amino acids. The germline V and J ends were trimmed by 0 bases and 4 bases, with 13 bases remaining between them. In nucleotides, the CDR3 is TGTGCCAGCAGCGTAGAGGGGGTATTGGGCACTGAAGCTTTCTTT. It encodes CASSVEGVLGTEAFF.

The CDR3 loop is CAWTRQGDYGYTF. The CDR3, as DNA: TGTGCCTGGACCCGACAGGGGGACTATGGCTACACCTTC. The rearrangement links TRBV30 to TRBJ1-2; TRBD1 aligns across 9 bases. Germline V gives CDR1 GTSNPN, CDR2 SVGIG (reference sequence). V trimming: 4 bases; J trimming: 3 bases; junction bases outside the gene matches: 3. The CDR3 runs to 13 residues.

The genes are TRBV7-2 and TRBJ1-5; D might be TRBD1 (5 bases). This CDR3 is 16 amino acids long. Germline assignment: CDR1 SGHTA and CDR2 FQGNSA. Deletions cut 4 bases from V and 0 bases from J, with 13 bases between. The CDR3 is CASSSGDFFSNQPQHF. The CDR3 DNA sequence: TGTGCCAGCAGCTCCGGGGACTTCTTTAGCAATCAGCCCCAGCATTTT.

The rearrangement links TRBV6-6 to TRBJ2-7, with unresolved D. Trimming shortened V by 2 bases and J by 0 bases, and 8 bases separated the two germline ends. CDR1 is MNHNY, CDR2 SVGAGI, per germline (reference sequence). CDR3 length equals 14 residues. The CDR3 nucleotides read TGTGCCAGCAGTTACCTGGCATTCTCCTACGAGCAGTACTTC. Its protein is CASSYLAFSYEQYF.

This clone came up once. One end of the junction does not line up with germline, which may come from a read error. This rearrangement joins TRBV7-7 to TRBJ2-5, with D possibly matching TRBD1 (5 bases). Looked up from germline, CDR1 is SSHAT and CDR2 is FNYEAQ (reference sequence). This CDR3 region has 13 residues. In DNA form, the CDR3 reads TGTGCTAGCAGCTTGCCAGGGCAAGAGACCCAGTACTTC. It translates to CASSLPGQETQYF.

The chain employs TRBV11-3 and TRBJ1-2; D may be TRBD1 (6 bases). V was trimmed by 4 bases and J by 14 bases, leaving 14 bases between them. CDR1 and CDR2 from the germline V gene are SGHNT and YENEEA. CDR3 length equals 11 residues. For the CDR3, the DNA is TGTGCCAGCAGCTCACCCTCGGGGACAACCTTC. Encoded protein: CASSSPSGTTF.

V usage is TRBV5-6 and J usage is TRBJ2-3; a possible D gene is TRBD2 (6 bases). Germline V CDR1 and CDR2: SGHDT, YYEEEE. Trimming left V 4 bases short and J 4 bases short, with 13 bases between. The CDR3 contains 14 residues. The CDR3 reads CASSPIGTPDTQYF. The CDR3 DNA follows: TGTGCCAGCAGCCCCATAGGGACTCCAGATACGCAGTATTTT.

The chain has TRBV19 and TRBJ2-5, with D uncertain. The CDR3 runs 15 residues. Trimming removed 3 bases at V and 2 bases at J, with 13 bases between. Germline-derived CDR1 and CDR2 are LNHDA and SQIVND (reference sequence). The CDR3 region has the DNA TGTGCCAGTAGTATTGACACAGTCCGACAAGAGACCCAGTACTTC. It codes for CASSIDTVRQETQYF.

The rearrangement links TRBV4-3 to TRBJ2-5, with TRBD2 matching over 11 bases. Germline trimming cut 0 bases from V and 5 bases from J; bases unmatched to any gene: 8. Germline V gives CDR1 LGHNA, CDR2 YSLEER. This CDR3 comprises 17 residues. The CDR3 loop reads CASSQEIAGGPGETQYF. DNA of the CDR3: TGCGCCAGCAGCCAAGAAATAGCGGGAGGGCCAGGGGAGACCCAGTACTTC.

The chain uses TRBV7-9 and TRBJ1-6; a weak D match, TRBD1 (6 bases). Germline-derived CDR1 and CDR2 are SEHNR and FQNEAQ (reference sequence). The CDR3 totals 13 residues. V shed 5 bases and J shed 7 bases, with 9 bases lying between them. CDR3 DNA: TGTGCCAGCAGCCGGACAGACAATTCACCCCTCCACTTT. Protein product: CASSRTDNSPLHF.

The chain couples TRBV4-3 to TRBJ1-6; D is perhaps TRBD1 (5 bases). V was clipped by 3 bases and J by 7 bases, with 16 bases between them. The CDR3 length is 16 residues. Looked up from germline, CDR1 is LGHNA and CDR2 is YSLEER. CDR3 in amino acids: CASSQNRGTSNSPLHF. Here the CDR3 DNA reads TGCGCCAGCAGCCAGAATCGGGGGACCTCGAATTCACCCCTCCACTTT.

This clone was detected ten times or more. The chain has TRBV4-1 and TRBJ2-1; 11 bases agree with TRBD2. CDR3 length: 18 amino acids. The J segment lost 3 bases and the V segment lost 2 bases, leaving 9 bases of the junction unmatched. CDR1 and CDR2 from the germline V gene are MGHRA and YSYEKL. CDR3 sequence reads: CASSQIDMGLAVYNEQFF. CDR3 nucleotide sequence: TGCGCCAGCAGCCAAATTGACATGGGACTAGCGGTCTACAATGAGCAGTTCTTC.

The rearrangement uses TRBV6-5 and TRBJ2-7; D is uncertain. The V gene lost 1 base and the J gene lost 5 bases, with 12 bases spanning the gap. This CDR3 comprises 14 residues. Germline V gene data show CDR1 as MNHEY and CDR2 as SVGAGI. The CDR3 loop reads CASSYFRLGDEQYF. For the CDR3, the DNA is TGTGCCAGCAGTTACTTCAGGTTGGGTGACGAGCAGTACTTC.

V gene TRBV5-8 combines with J gene TRBJ1-1; D is possibly TRBD1 (6 bases). The CDR3 length is 15 residues. V dropped 2 bases and J dropped 0 bases, with 11 bases sitting between them. The germline CDR1 and CDR2 sequences are SGHTS and YDEGEE. CDR3 residues: CASSFSRGLNTEAFF. The CDR3 DNA sequence: TGTGCCAGCAGCTTTTCGAGGGGGTTGAACACTGAAGCTTTCTTT. Drawing the rest from reference TRBV5-8 and TRBJ1-1, the complete variable domain is EAGVTQSPTHLIKTRGQQATLRCSPISGHTSVYWYQQALGLGLQFLLWYDEGEERNRGNFPPRFSGRQFPNYSSELNVNALELEDSALYLCASSFSRGLNTEAFFGQGTRLTVV.

Only one count was recorded for this clone. The chain joins TRBV4-2 to TRBJ1-4; D is uncertain. This CDR3 spans 13 amino acids. Trimming stripped 4 bases from V and 3 bases from J, with 6 bases between. The V gene's germline CDR1 is LGHNA and CDR2 YNFKEQ. This CDR3 reads CASSPRANEKLFF. DNA for the CDR3: TGTGCCAGCAGCCCCCGAGCTAATGAAAAACTGTTTTTT.

The CDR3 spells CASSGLAGVNEQFF. CDR3 coding DNA: TGTGCCAGCTCGGGGCTAGCGGGAGTTAATGAGCAGTTCTTC. J is TRBJ2-1 and V is TRBV7-8, with 10 positions matching TRBD2. The CDR3 is 14 amino acids. Germline V CDR1 and CDR2: SGHVS, FQNEAQ. With 8 bases clipped from V and 7 bases from J, the junction kept 8 bases outside the gene matches. Full variable domain (rest looked up from reference TRBV7-8 and TRBJ2-1): GAGVSQSPRYKVAKRGQDVALRCDPISGHVSLFWYQQALGQGPEFLTYFQNEAQLDKSGLPSDRFFAERPEGSVSTLKIQRTQQEDSAVYLCASSGLAGVNEQFFGPGTRLTVL.

This sequence joins TRBV27 and TRBJ1-2; tentative D call: TRBD1 (5 bases). V lost 7 bases to trimming and J lost 0 bases, with 15 bases between them. The CDR3 is 15 amino acids. The germline V gene encodes CDR1 MNHEY and CDR2 SMNVEV (reference sequence). Written as DNA, the CDR3 is TGTGCCAGCACCCCTGTCGGGGGAGCTAACTATGGCTACACCTTC. This translates into CASTPVGGANYGYTF.

Turning to this clone: Distinct nucleotide sequences in the sample also encode this CDR3. The V and J genes are TRBV30 and TRBJ2-5, with TRBD2 matching 11 bases. Germline assignment: CDR1 GTSNPN and CDR2 SVGIG (reference sequence). J was trimmed by 9 bases and V by 4 bases; bases with no gene match: 7. CDR3 length: 13 residues. CDR3 region: CAWTTSGGAPQYF. The CDR3 bases are TGTGCCTGGACCACTAGCGGGGGAGCACCCCAGTACTTC.

The chain employs TRBV7-2 and TRBJ2-7, with 10 positions matching TRBD1. Trimming at V came to 1 base and at J to 6 bases, leaving 12 bases not matched to a gene. The germline gives CDR1 SGHTA, CDR2 FQGNSA. The CDR3 sequence is 17 residues long. CDR3 region: CASSLVASGTGVVEQYF. In nucleotides, the CDR3 is TGTGCCAGCAGCTTAGTGGCCTCCGGGACAGGGGTTGTCGAGCAGTACTTC.

The V gene is TRBV19, the J gene TRBJ1-5; 7 positions match TRBD1. Unmatched junction bases numbered 7, after V lost 1 base and J lost 7 bases. Germline V CDR1 and CDR2: LNHDA, SQIVND (reference sequence). This CDR3 region has 15 residues. For the CDR3, the DNA is TGTGCCAGTAGTATAGTACAGGGGAGGCACCAGCCCCAGCATTTT. Its translation is CASSIVQGRHQPQHF.